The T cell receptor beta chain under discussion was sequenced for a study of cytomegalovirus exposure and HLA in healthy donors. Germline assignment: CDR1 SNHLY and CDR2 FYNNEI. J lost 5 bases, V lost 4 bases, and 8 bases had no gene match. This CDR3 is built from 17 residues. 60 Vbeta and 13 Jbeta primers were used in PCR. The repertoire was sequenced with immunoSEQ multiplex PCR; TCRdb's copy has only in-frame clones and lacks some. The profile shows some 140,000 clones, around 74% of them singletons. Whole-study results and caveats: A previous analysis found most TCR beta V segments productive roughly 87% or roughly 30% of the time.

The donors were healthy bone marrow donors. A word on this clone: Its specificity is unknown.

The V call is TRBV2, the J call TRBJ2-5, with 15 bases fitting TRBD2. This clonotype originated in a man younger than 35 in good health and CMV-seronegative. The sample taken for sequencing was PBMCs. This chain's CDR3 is CASSGLGLAGGQETQYF. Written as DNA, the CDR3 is TGTGCCAGCAGTGGTTTGGGACTAGCGGGGGGCCAGGAGACCCAGTACTTC.